Listed below are T cell receptor beta chains from one sample, sequenced in a study of early T cells in non-severe SARS-CoV-2 infection. TCRdb called the 5' RACE reads again in MiXCR, with one record for every CDR3 protein. The sample consists of tens of thousands of distinct CDR3 sequences, about 10% of them appearing once. The sequenced sample consisted of whole blood. The origin of the receptors is an adult who was a healthcare worker with PCR-confirmed SARS-CoV-2 infection or an uninfected control (not recorded which). Both conserved end residues are part of each CDR3. Each record gives: CDR3 protein, D gene, V gene, J gene. D genes are given only for firm matches.

CASSLAGGMNTEAFF,NA,TRBV7-2,TRBJ1-1
CASSIRMHTPYEQYF,NA,TRBV19,TRBJ2-7
CAISESKLAGGLRQTQYF,TRBD2,TRBV10-3,TRBJ2-5
CASSLAQTSDTQYF,NA,TRBV5-1,TRBJ2-3
CASRTPSGGISGANVLTF,TRBD2,TRBV2,TRBJ2-6
CSARDGTSGNQPQHF,NA,TRBV20-1,TRBJ1-5
CSSKKGQYGYTF,NA,TRBV20-1,TRBJ1-2
CASSLGGHPGYTF,NA,TRBV7-2,TRBJ1-2
CSVAGFLADTQYF,NA,TRBV29-1,TRBJ2-3
CASSPNIFSGVYNEQFF,NA,TRBV7-9,TRBJ2-1
CAWSVGLTLEQYF,NA,TRBV30,TRBJ2-7
CASSRTAGTGGGEQYF,TRBD1,TRBV7-9,TRBJ2-7
CASSLAGQGAGELFF,TRBD1,TRBV11-2,TRBJ2-2
CASSEARARSYEQYF,NA,TRBV25-1,TRBJ2-7
CASSPLARETQYF,TRBD2,TRBV7-2,TRBJ2-5
CASSPDNYYGYTF,NA,TRBV6-2/TRBV6-3,TRBJ1-2
CSATKDLDTQYF,NA,TRBV20-1,TRBJ2-3
CASSLDLLAGGRSTDTQYF,TRBD2,TRBV5-5,TRBJ2-3
CASRQTGTTSYEQYF,NA,TRBV6-5,TRBJ2-7
CASSRDSQETQYF,NA,TRBV27,TRBJ2-5
CASSLPSTDTQYF,NA,TRBV7-3,TRBJ2-3
CASRPGAGGELFF,NA,TRBV9,TRBJ2-2
CASRGWGGVGTDTQYF,TRBD2,TRBV27,TRBJ2-3
CSASRVAGDETQYF,TRBD2,TRBV20-1,TRBJ2-5
CASTLAYEQYF,NA,TRBV28,TRBJ2-7
CSARDPAGGRETQYF,TRBD2,TRBV20-1,TRBJ2-5
CASSVWPGTDTQYF,NA,TRBV18,TRBJ2-3
CASSSTSSNEQFF,NA,TRBV5-4,TRBJ2-1
CSVTSGGRTDTQYF,TRBD2,TRBV29-1,TRBJ2-3
CASSLRRETQYF,NA,TRBV12-3/TRBV12-4,TRBJ2-5
CSVHSGRQETQYF,NA,TRBV29-1,TRBJ2-5
CSAARQGVVYEQYF,TRBD1,TRBV20-1,TRBJ2-7
CASSPLGRGYGYTF,NA,TRBV3-1,TRBJ1-2
CASRVLPSYTGELFF,NA,TRBV6-2/TRBV6-3,TRBJ2-2
CASSVAGDESYEQYF,TRBD2,TRBV7-2,TRBJ2-7
CASGGEQDNEQFF,NA,TRBV2,TRBJ2-1
CASSLGSGGTPDNEQFF,NA,TRBV11-2,TRBJ2-1